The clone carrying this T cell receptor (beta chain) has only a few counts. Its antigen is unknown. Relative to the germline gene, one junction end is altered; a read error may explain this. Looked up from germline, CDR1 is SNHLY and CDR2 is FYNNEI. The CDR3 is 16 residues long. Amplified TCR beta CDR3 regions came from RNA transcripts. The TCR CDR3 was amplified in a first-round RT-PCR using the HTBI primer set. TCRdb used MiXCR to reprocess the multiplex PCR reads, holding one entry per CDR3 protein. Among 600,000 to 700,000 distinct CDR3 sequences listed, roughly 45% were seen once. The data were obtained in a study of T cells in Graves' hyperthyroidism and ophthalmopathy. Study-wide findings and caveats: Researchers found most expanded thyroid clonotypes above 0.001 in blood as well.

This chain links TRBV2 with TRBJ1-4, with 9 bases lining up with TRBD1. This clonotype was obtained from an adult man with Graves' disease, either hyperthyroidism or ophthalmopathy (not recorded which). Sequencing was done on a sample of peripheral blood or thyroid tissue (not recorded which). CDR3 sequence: CASSRRDRVSNEKLFF. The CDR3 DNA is TGCGCCAGCAGCCGCCGGGACAGGGTTTCTAATGAAAAACTGTTTTTT.